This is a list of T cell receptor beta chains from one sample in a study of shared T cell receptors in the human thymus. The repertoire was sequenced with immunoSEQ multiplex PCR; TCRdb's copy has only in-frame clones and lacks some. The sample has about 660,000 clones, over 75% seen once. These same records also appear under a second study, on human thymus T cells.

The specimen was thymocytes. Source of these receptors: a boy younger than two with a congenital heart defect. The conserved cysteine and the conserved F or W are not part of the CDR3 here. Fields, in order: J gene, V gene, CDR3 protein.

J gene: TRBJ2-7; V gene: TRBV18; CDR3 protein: ASSPVQGTYEQY
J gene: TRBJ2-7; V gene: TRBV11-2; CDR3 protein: ASSLSHEQGKKQY
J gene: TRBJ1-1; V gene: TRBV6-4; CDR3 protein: ASSSTGGDTEAF
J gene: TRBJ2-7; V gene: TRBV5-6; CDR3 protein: ASSFRGSSYEQY
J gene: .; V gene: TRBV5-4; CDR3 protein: ASSGGYEQY
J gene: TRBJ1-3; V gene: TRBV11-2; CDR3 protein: ASSGTTNLDSGNTIY
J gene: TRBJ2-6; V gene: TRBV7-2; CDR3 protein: ASSAPGQAFSGANVLT
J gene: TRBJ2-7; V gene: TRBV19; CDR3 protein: ASSNRQGAMSYEQY
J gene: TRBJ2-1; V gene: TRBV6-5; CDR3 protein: ASSYSQGTTYNEQF
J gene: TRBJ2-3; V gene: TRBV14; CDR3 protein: ASSQNSSGGSDTQY
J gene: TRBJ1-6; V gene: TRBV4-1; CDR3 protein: ASSQDSGRSSSYNSPLH
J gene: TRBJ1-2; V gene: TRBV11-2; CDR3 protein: ASSLQDWDRGKNGYT
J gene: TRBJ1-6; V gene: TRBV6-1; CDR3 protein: ASSEWASYNSPLH
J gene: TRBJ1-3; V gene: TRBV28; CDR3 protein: ASSPVGQGLSSGNTIY
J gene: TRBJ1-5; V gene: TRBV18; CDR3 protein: ASSPRQAIEREPQH
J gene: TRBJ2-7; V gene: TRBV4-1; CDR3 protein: ASSQGEGREQY
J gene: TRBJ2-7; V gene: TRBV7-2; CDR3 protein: ASSLERGTNYEQY
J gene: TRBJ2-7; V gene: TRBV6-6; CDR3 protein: ASSSLQAHEQY
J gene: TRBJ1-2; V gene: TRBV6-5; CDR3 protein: ASSYSGLTYGYT
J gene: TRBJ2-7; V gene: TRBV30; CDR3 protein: AWKVAVGYEQY
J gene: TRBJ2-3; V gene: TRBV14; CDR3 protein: ASSHHTGTDTQY
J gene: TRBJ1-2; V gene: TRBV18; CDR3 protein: ASADDRDFGYGYT
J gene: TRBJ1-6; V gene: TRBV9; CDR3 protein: ASSVGPGRVHRNSPLH
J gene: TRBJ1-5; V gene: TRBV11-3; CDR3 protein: ASSSKPQH
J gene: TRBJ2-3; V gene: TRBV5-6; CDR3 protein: ASSLRLAGADTQY
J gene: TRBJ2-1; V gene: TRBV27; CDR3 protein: ASSPQPGQVSGSTYNEQF
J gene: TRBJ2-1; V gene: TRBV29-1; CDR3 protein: SVDELAGVYNEQF
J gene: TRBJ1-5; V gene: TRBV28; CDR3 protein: ASSFRPASGQGARDSNQPQH
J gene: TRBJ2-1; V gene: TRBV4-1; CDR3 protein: ASSQESSAGAYNEQF
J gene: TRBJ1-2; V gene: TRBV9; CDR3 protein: ASSVGAGNYGYT
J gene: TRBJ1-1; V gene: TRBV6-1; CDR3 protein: ASSNTGIGTEAF
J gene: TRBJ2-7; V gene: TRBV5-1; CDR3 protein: ASSPSGTSGYEQY
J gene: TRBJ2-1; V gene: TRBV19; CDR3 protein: ASRETGGSYNEQF
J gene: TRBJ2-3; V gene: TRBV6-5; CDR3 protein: ASRYTDTQY
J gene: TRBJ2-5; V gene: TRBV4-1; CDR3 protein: ASSHGLERGYQETQY
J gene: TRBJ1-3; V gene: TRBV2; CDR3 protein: ASREQGSGNTIY
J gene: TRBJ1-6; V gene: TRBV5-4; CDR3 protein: ASSVDPRDRNSPLH
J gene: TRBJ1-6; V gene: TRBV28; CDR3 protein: ASSRYPTDRPNSPLH
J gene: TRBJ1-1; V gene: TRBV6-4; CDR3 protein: ASSDSNTGKNTEAF
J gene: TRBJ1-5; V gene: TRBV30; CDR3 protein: AWSVPGTGGRPQH
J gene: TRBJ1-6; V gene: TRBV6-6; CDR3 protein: ASSRSDRGNNSPLH
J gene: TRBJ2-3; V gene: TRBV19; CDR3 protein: ASSKTGGADTQY